Below, 15 T cell receptor beta chains from the same sample are listed, as sequenced in a study of cytotoxic CD8 clonotypes in ibrutinib-treated CLL. TCRdb's copy holds only in-frame clones and misses some; the assay was immunoSEQ multiplex PCR. Of 100,000 to 150,000 clones in the sample, roughly 85% were seen once. Material: PBMCs, obtained after 24 months of ibrutinib treatment. These receptor sequences come from a human donor with chronic lymphocytic leukemia.

The chain employs TRBV18 and TRBJ1-2; the match to TRBD1 covers 11 bases. Germline CDR1 reads KGHSH; CDR2 reads LQKENI. The CDR3 consists of 18 residues. V gave up 1 base and J gave up 7 bases; unmatched junction bases: 14. The CDR3 sequence is CASSPQQAPRTGGFGYTF. The CDR3, as DNA: TGTGCCAGCTCACCACAGCAAGCTCCCCGGACAGGGGGCTTTGGCTACACCTTC.

The rearrangement links TRBV6-4 to TRBJ2-7, with D perhaps being TRBD1 or TRBD2 (6 bases each). Trimming shortened V by 8 bases and J by 5 bases, and 19 bases separated the two germline ends. Germline V gene sequence: CDR1 MRHNA, CDR2 SNTAGT. The CDR3 runs 14 residues. The CDR3 region is CASLRGGGCDEQYF. CDR3 nucleotides: TGTGCCAGCCTACGAGGGGGAGGTTGCGACGAGCAGTACTTC.

In its sample, this clone was seen once. This sequence joins TRBV6-6 and TRBJ2-7; D perhaps matches TRBD2 (6 bases). The CDR3 covers 12 residues. CDR1 and CDR2 (germline): MNHNY, SVGAGI (reference sequence). Deletions cut 6 bases from V and 4 bases from J, with 10 bases between. In DNA, the CDR3 is TGTGCCAGCAGAGGGGCGGGGTACGAGCAGTACTTC. Residues: CASRGAGYEQYF.

V and J are TRBV6-1 and TRBJ1-5; a weak D match, TRBD1 (5 bases). Trimming took 5 bases from V and 7 from J, leaving 15 bases between them. The CDR3 sequence is 14 residues long. Germline CDR1 is MNHNS and CDR2 is SASEGT. In DNA form, the CDR3 reads TGTGCCAGCAGTAAATGGGGGTTTGGACAGCCCCAGCATTTT. This translates into CASSKWGFGQPQHF.

V and J are TRBV7-2 and TRBJ1-3; D not resolved. Germline CDR1 reads SGHTA; CDR2 reads FQGNSA. The germline V and J ends were trimmed by 1 base and 4 bases, with 8 bases remaining between them. There are 14 residues in the CDR3. This CDR3 reads CASSLDSGGNTIYF. The CDR3 DNA reads TGTGCCAGCAGCTTAGATTCCGGGGGAAACACCATATATTTT.

The chain couples TRBV4-3 to TRBJ2-4, with D tentatively TRBD1 (5 bases). Germline V gives CDR1 LGHNA, CDR2 YSLEER. The ends were cut back, 5 bases at V and 5 bases at J, with 13 bases in the middle. There are 14 residues in the CDR3. The CDR3 spells CASSVGAGENIQYF. CDR3 DNA sequence: TGCGCCAGCAGCGTAGGGGCAGGAGAAAACATTCAGTACTTC.

The chain combines TRBV19 with TRBJ2-1; D may correspond to TRBD1 or TRBD2 (6 bases each). Germline V gene lookup returns CDR1 LNHDA and CDR2 SQIVND (reference sequence). There are 14 residues in the CDR3. Trimming pared 7 bases from V and 3 bases from J, leaving 13 bases between. CDR3 bases: TGTGCCAGTAAATGGGGGGCCTACTACAATGAGCAGTTCTTC. It specifies CASKWGAYYNEQFF.

V and J are TRBV4-1 and TRBJ2-4; the D gene is possibly TRBD1 (6 bases). The CDR3 runs 15 residues. V dropped 0 bases and J dropped 11 bases, with 17 bases sitting between them. The germline V gene encodes CDR1 MGHRA and CDR2 YSYEKL. Written as DNA, the CDR3 is TGCGCCAGCAGCCAAGAGGTCCTACAGGGTAGTGTTCAGTACTTC. Translation: CASSQEVLQGSVQYF.

The chain uses TRBV5-1 and TRBJ1-1; D is unresolved. The CDR3 covers 13 residues. Trimming left V 2 bases short and J 4 bases short, with 9 bases between. The germline V gene encodes CDR1 SGHRS and CDR2 YFSETQ. CDR3: CASSFREGTEAFF. CDR3 nucleotides: TGCGCCAGCAGCTTTAGGGAGGGCACTGAAGCTTTCTTT.

This clone was detected once. The chain couples TRBV6-6 to TRBJ2-7; possibly TRBD1 for D (6 bases). Germline assignment: CDR1 MNHNY and CDR2 SVGAGI (reference sequence). The CDR3 spans 14 residues. V lost 5 bases to trimming and J lost 9 bases, with 20 bases between them. CDR3 nucleotide sequence: TGTGCCAGCAGTCGATCTGGACAGAGATCAGGGCAGTACTTC. Protein sequence: CASSRSGQRSGQYF.

The chain joins TRBV4-3 to TRBJ2-3; 8 nucleotides line up with TRBD2. Germline V gene sequence: CDR1 LGHNA, CDR2 YSLEER. The J segment lost 6 bases and the V segment lost 1 base, leaving 6 bases of the junction unmatched. The CDR3 contains 15 residues. The CDR3 nucleotides are TGCGCCAGCAGCCAAGGGCGGAGCGGGAGTGATACGCAGTATTTT. It specifies CASSQGRSGSDTQYF.

The chain uses TRBV4-3 and TRBJ2-7; TRBD1 aligns across 7 bases. Trimming at V came to 1 base and at J to 4 bases, leaving 7 bases not matched to a gene. CDR3 length: 15 residues. Germline values: CDR1 LGHNA, CDR2 YSLEER. CDR3 bases: TGCGCCAGCAGCCAAGTGTGGGACAGTGGTTACGAGCAGTACTTC. Translating it yields CASSQVWDSGYEQYF.

The gene calls are TRBV6-1 and TRBJ2-1, with 8 bases lining up with TRBD2. J was trimmed by 4 bases and V by 4 bases; bases with no gene match: 9. From germline, CDR1 is MNHNS and CDR2 SASEGT. The CDR3 contains 16 residues. The CDR3 DNA is TGTGCCAGCAGTGCCCTAGCGGGCGGGGTGTACAATGAGCAGTTCTTC. This codes for CASSALAGGVYNEQFF.

This clone has only one observation. V and J are TRBV12-5 and TRBJ2-5; D is tentatively TRBD1 or TRBD2 (5 bases each). V was cut by 7 bases and J by 4 bases, with 22 bases left in between. CDR1 LGHNT and CDR2 FRNRAP come from the germline V gene. This CDR3 has 16 residues. The CDR3 DNA sequence: TGTGCTAGTGCCGCCGGGTCAGGGAGTACGAGAGAGACCCAGTACTTC. The encoded protein is CASAAGSGSTRETQYF. Complete variable domain (other parts from reference TRBV12-5 and TRBJ2-5): DARVTQTPRHKVTEMGQEVTMRCQPILGHNTVFWYRQTMMQGLELLAYFRNRAPLDDSGMPKDRFSAEMPDATLATLKIQPSEPRDSAVYFCASAAGSGSTRETQYFGPGTRLLVL.

The genes are TRBV5-1 and TRBJ2-3, with 8 bases matching TRBD2. CDR3 size: 16 residues. Germline CDR1 reads SGHRS; CDR2 reads YFSETQ. The V segment lost 3 bases and the J segment 1 base; nucleotides outside the gene matches: 7. CDR3 sequence (DNA): TGCGCCAGCAGCTCCCGCAGCGGGGGACGCACAGATACGCAGTATTTT. It specifies CASSSRSGGRTDTQYF.